The rows below give T cell receptor beta chains drawn from one sample of a study of T cells after posttransplantation cyclophosphamide. The data were produced by immunoSEQ multiplex PCR, yet TCRdb's version contains in-frame clones alone and is incomplete. Found here are fewer than 20,000 clones, over 65% of them singletons; the top ten hold around a quarter. The sample in question was PBMCs, obtained after an allogeneic stem cell transplant with post-transplant cyclophosphamide. These TCRs come from a male patient between 25 and 39 years old who received an allogeneic stem cell transplant from a related donor, was CMV-positive, and had acute GVHD only. A subset of T cells may come from the graft donor. The CDR3 runs from the conserved cysteine through the conserved F or W. The D gene is left open where the match is weak. Not every row has a clone size; where given, it reads once, few, many or a size class.

abundance	d_gene	v_gene	j_gene	CDR3aa	CDR3nt
.	TRBD2	TRBV7-2	TRBJ2-5	CASSLDWGGETQYF	TGTGCCAGCAGCTTAGATTGGGGAGGGGAGACCCAGTACTTC
.	.	TRBV5-4	TRBJ1-4	CASSLARSTNEKLFF	TGTGCCAGCAGCTTGGCTAGATCCACTAATGAAAAACTGTTTTTT
.	.	TRBV7-9	TRBJ1-1	CASSLVSGVGRNTEAFF	TGTGCCAGCAGCTTAGTATCGGGGGTTGGTAGGAACACTGAAGCTTTCTTT
.	.	TRBV7-6	TRBJ1-2	CASSPRRVDDYGYTF	TGTGCCAGCAGCCCAAGGAGGGTCGACGACTATGGCTACACCTTC
.	TRBD2	TRBV4-1	TRBJ2-1	CASSRVLPGLAGGESYNEQFF	TGCGCCAGCAGCCGAGTATTACCGGGACTAGCGGGGGGAGAGTCATACAATGAGCAGTTCTTC
.	.	TRBV10-3	TRBJ1-1	CAISESMGGLNTEAFF	TGTGCCATCAGTGAGTCGATGGGGGGGCTGAACACTGAAGCTTTCTTT
.	.	TRBV18	TRBJ1-1	CASSPLGGAGNTEAFF	TGTGCCAGCTCACCATTAGGGGGGGCCGGGAACACTGAAGCTTTCTTT
few	.	TRBV5-4	TRBJ2-1	CASSLGIGGSYNEQFF	TGTGCCAGCAGCTTGGGGATTGGAGGGTCTTACAATGAGCAGTTCTTC
.	.	TRBV19	TRBJ1-5	CASSPPMGHLGDSNQPQHF	TGTGCCAGTAGCCCTCCCATGGGACACCTAGGTGATAGCAATCAGCCCCAGCATTTT
.	TRBD1	TRBV6-5	TRBJ2-1	CASTEGAANEQFF	TGTGCCAGCACCGAGGGGGCGGCGAATGAGCAGTTCTTC
once	.	TRBV19	TRBJ1-2	CASSIARSVGYTF	TGTGCCAGTAGTATAGCAAGAAGCGTCGGCTACACCTTC
.	.	TRBV18	TRBJ2-4	CASSLIIDIQYF	TGTGCCAGCTCACTTATCATAGACATTCAGTACTTC
.	.	TRBV5-1	TRBJ1-6	CASSLVGRENSPLHF	TGCGCCAGCAGCTTGGTTGGCAGGGAAAATTCACCCCTCCACTTT